This TCR beta chain was identified in a study of blood T cell repertoires in COVID-19. Study summary: There were acute and convalescent COVID-19 samples, and they came from the United States, Italy and Spain. T cells, B-cell-depleted T cells, or PBMCs supplied cDNA or gDNA.

The CDR3 spans 13 residues. V was clipped by 7 bases and J by 7 bases, with 15 bases between them. Per the germline V gene, CDR1 is SGHRS and CDR2 is YFSETQ. In the study's own analysis: It was from reference gene primer amplification that nucleated cell counts were estimated. Assay: immunoSEQ multiplex PCR; the TCRdb copy retains only in-frame clones and omits some. V, J and clone size are taken as reported in that table, and D and trimming were inferred from the DNA itself. The data hold about 200,000 clones, with approximately 81% observed a single time. The source is an elderly woman with acute or convalescent COVID-19. Sequencing input: peripheral blood. The genes are TRBV5-1 and TRBJ2-1; D is perhaps TRBD2 (6 bases). CDR3 residues: CASQEGTGNEQFF. CDR3 in DNA: TGCGCCAGCCAGGAGGGTACGGGGAATGAGCAGTTCTTC.